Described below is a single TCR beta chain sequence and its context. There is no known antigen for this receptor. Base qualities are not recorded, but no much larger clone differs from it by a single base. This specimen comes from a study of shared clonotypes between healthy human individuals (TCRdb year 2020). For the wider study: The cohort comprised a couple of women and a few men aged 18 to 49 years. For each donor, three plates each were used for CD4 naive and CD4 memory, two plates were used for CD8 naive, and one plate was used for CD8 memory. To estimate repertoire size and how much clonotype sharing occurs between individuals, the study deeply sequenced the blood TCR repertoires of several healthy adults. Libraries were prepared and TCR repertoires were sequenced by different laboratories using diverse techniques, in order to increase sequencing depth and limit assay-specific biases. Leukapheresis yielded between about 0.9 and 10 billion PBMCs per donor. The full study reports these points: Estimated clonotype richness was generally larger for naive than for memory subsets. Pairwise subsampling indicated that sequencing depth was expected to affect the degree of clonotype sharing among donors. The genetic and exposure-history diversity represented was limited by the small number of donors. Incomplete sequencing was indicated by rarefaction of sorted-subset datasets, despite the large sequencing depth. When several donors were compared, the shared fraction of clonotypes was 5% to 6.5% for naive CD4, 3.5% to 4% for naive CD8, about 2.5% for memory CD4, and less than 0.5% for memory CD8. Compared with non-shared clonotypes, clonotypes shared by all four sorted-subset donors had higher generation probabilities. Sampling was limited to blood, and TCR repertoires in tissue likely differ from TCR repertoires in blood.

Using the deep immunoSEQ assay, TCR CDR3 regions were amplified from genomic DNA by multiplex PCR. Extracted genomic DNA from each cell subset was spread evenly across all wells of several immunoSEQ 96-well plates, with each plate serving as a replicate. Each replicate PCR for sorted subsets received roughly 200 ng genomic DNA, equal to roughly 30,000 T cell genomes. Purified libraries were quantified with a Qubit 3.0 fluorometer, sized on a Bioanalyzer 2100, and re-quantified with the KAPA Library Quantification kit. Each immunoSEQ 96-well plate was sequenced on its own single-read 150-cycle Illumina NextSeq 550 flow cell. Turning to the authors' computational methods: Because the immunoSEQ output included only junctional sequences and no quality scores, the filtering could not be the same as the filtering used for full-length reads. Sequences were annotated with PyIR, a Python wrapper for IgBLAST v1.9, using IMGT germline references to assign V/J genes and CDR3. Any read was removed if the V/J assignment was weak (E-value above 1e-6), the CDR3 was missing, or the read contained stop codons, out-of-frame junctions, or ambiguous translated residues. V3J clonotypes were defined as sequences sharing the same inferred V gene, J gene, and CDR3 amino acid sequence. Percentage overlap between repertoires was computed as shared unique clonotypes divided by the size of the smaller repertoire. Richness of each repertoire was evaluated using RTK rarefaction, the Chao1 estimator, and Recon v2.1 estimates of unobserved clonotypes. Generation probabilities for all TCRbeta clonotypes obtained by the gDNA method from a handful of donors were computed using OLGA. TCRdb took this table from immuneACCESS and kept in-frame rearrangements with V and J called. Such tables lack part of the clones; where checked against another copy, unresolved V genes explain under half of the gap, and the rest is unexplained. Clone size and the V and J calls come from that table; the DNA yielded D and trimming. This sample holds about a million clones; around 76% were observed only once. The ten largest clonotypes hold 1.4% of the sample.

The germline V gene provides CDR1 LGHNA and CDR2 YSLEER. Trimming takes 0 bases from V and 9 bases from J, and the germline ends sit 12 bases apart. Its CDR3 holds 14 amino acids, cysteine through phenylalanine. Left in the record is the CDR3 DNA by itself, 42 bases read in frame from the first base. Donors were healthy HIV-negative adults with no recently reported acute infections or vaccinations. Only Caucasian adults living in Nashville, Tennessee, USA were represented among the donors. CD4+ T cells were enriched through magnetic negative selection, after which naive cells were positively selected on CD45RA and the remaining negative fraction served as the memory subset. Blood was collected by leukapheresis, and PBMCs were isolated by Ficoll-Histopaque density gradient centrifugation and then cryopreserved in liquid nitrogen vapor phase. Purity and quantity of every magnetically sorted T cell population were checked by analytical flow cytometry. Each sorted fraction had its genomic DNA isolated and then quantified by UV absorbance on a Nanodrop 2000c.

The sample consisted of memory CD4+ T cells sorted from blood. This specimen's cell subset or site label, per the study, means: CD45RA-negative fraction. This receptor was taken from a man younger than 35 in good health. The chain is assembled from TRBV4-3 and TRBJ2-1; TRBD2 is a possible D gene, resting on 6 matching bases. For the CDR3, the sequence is CASSQDRWRAEQFF. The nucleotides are TGCGCCAGCAGCCAAGATCGCTGGAGGGCTGAGCAGTTCTTC.